This record concerns one T cell receptor (beta chain) sequence. Its antigen is unidentified. For the second PCR, which ran for about 7 to 12 cycles, a sample-barcoded 5' primer and a J-beta primer mix were used. One entry per CDR3 protein results from TCRdb running MiXCR on the 5' RACE reads. The sample contains 1.4 million to 1.5 million distinct CDR3 sequences, 42% of which appear only once. Germline V gives CDR1 DFQATT, CDR2 SNEGSKA (reference sequence). V lost 5 bases and J 6 bases, leaving 24 bases between the germline ends. CDR3 length: 16 amino acids. The data belong to a study of blood T cells in healthy people across ages. Study-wide points: More naive CD4+ cells and higher diversity marked long-lived donors relative to aged donors. Age advanced and TCR beta diversity per million T cells fell, roughly linearly.

Sample: blood. The J gene is TRBJ2-3, the V gene TRBV20-1, with D possibly called TRBD1 or TRBD2 (6 bases each). The sequence was collected from a woman between 18 and 29 years old in good health. DNA for the CDR3: TGCAGTGCTTCCGGAGGAGGGGGTGGTTTTAGGGATACGCAGTATTTT. This translates into CSASGGGGGFRDTQYF.